This T cell receptor beta chain is from a study of patients and donors after allogeneic stem cell transplantation. Germline V lookup: CDR1 MNHNS, CDR2 SASEGT. Losses at the gene ends were 11 bases for V and 5 bases for J; bases not matched to a gene: 7. This CDR3 spans 12 amino acids. TCRdb reanalysed the RT-PCR reads using MiXCR and keeps one entry per CDR3 protein. This sample yields 800,000 to 1,000,000 distinct CDR3 sequences, of which 18% are seen a single time; approximately 5.9% belongs to the top ten. The sequencing input was blood, either unsorted or a sorted T cell fraction (not recorded which). The receptor was derived from a human donor who was either an allogeneic HSCT recipient or a stem cell or donor lymphocyte infusion donor (not recorded which). It is not recorded whose cells these are; they may come from a transplant donor. The J gene is TRBJ1-2, the V gene TRBV6-1; 8 bases fit TRBD1. The CDR3 nucleotides read TGTGCCCCGAGACAGGGGTCATATGGCTACACCTTC. Translated: CAPRQGSYGYTF.